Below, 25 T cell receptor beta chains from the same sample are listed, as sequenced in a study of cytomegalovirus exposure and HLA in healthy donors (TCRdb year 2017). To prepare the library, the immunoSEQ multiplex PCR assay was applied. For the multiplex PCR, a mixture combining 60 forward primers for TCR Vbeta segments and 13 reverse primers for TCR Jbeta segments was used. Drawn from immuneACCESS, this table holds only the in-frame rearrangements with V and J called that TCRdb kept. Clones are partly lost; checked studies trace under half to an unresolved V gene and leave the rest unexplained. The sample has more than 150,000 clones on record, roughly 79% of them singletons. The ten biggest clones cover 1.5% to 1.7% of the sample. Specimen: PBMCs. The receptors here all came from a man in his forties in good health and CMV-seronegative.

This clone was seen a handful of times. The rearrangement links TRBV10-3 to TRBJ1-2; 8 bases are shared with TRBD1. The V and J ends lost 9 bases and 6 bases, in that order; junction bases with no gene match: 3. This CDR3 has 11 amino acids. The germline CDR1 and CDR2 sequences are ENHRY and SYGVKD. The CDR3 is CAIGQGDGYTF. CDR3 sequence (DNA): TGTGCCATAGGACAGGGCGATGGCTACACCTTC.

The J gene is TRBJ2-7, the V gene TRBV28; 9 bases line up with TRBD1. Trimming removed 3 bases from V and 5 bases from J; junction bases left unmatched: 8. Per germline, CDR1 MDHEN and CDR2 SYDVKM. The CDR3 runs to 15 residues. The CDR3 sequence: CASSFGDRELDEQYF. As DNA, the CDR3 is TGTGCCAGCAGTTTCGGGGACAGGGAGCTTGACGAGCAGTACTTC. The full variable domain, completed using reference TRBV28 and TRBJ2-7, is DVKVTQSSRYLVKRTGEKVFLECVQDMDHENMFWYRQDPGLGLRLIYFSYDVKMKEKGDIPEGYSVSREKKERFSLILESASTNQTSMYLCASSFGDRELDEQYFGPGTRLTVT.

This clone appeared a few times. For the CDR3, the DNA is TGCGCCAGCAGTCAACCAGGCGGCAATCAGCCCCAGCATTTT. Its protein product is CASSQPGGNQPQHF. This chain links TRBV23-1 with TRBJ1-5; no reliable D call. TRBV23-1 carries the ORF label, with uncertain function. This CDR3 has 14 amino acids. V was clipped by 2 bases and J by 2 bases, with 7 bases between them.

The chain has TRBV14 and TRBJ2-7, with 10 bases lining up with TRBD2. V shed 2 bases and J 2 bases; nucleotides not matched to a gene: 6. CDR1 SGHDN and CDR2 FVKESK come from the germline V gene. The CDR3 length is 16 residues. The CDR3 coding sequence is TGTGCCAGCAGCCAATTCCTAGCGGGAGCACCCTACGAGCAGTACGTC. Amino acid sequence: CASSQFLAGAPYEQYV.

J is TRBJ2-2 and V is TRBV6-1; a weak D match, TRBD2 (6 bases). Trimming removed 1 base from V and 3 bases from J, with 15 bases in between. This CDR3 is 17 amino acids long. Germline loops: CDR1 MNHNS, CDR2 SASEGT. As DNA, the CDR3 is TGTGCCAGCAGTGAAGTGGCAGGGAGGCCGCACACCGGGGAGCTGTTTTTT. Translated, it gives CASSEVAGRPHTGELFF.

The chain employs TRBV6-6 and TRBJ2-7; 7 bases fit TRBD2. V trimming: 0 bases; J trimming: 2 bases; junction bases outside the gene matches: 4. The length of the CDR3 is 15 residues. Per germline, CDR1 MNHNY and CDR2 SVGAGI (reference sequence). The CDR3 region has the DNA TGTGCCAGCAGTTACTCGGGGGGAGGGCCCTACGAGCAGTACTTC. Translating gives CASSYSGGGPYEQYF.

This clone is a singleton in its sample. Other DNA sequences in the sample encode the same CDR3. CDR3 sequence: CASSRQGTGNTIYF. Here the CDR3 DNA reads TGTGCCAGTAGTCGACAGGGGACAGGAAACACCATATATTTT. This chain links TRBV19 with TRBJ1-3; 8 bases are a match to TRBD1. Germline V gene data show CDR1 as LNHDA and CDR2 as SQIVND (reference sequence). The CDR3 has 14 amino acids. V dropped 5 bases and J dropped 4; count of bases not matched to a gene: 4.

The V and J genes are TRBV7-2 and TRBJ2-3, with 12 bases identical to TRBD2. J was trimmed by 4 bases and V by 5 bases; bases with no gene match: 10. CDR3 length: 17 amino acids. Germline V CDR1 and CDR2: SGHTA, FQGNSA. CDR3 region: CASSPRLAGDGADTQYF. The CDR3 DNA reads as TGTGCCAGCAGCCCCCGACTAGCGGGAGACGGGGCAGATACGCAGTATTTT.

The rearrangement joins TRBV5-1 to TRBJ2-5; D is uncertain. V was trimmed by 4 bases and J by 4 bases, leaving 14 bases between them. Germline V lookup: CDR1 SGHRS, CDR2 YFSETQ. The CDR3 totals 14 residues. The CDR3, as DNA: TGCGCCAGCAGCAACATTCAGGCTCCAGAGACCCAGTACTTC. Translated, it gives CASSNIQAPETQYF.

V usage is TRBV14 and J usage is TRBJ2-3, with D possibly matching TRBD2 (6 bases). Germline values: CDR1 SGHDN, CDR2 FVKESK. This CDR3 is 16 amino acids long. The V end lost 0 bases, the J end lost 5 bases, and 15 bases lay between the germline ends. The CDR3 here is CASSQEAGTMGDTQYF. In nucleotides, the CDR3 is TGTGCCAGCAGCCAAGAGGCGGGAACGATGGGAGATACGCAGTATTTT. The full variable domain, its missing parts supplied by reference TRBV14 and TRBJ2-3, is EAGVTQFPSHSVIEKGQTVTLRCDPISGHDNLYWYRRVMGKEIKFLLHFVKESKQDESGMPNNRFLAERTGGTYSTLKVQPAELEDSGVYFCASSQEAGTMGDTQYFGPGTRLTVL.

CDR3 region: CASSYVATRGYTF. The CDR3 nucleotides read TGTGCCAGCAGTTACGTTGCGACTAGGGGCTACACCTTC. The chain carries TRBV28 and TRBJ1-2; unclear D gene. CDR3 length equals 13 residues. The germline V gene encodes CDR1 MDHEN and CDR2 SYDVKM. Trimming took 4 bases from V and 8 from J, leaving 14 bases between them.

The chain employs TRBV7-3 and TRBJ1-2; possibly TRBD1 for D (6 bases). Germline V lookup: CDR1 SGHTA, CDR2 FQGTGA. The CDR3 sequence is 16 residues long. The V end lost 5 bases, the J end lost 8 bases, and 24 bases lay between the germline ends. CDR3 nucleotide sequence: TGTGCCAGCAGCCTTCTTCCACAGGGAAGTGTAAGAGGCTACACCTTC. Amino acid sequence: CASSLLPQGSVRGYTF.

In nucleotides, the CDR3 is TGTGCCAGCAGCTGGACAGGCGGTAACTATGGCTACACCTTC. Amino acids: CASSWTGGNYGYTF. The V and J genes are TRBV13 and TRBJ1-2; 7 nucleotides line up with TRBD1. Germline values: CDR1 PRHDT, CDR2 FYEKMQ (reference sequence). V was pared by 4 bases and J by 1 base, with 3 bases of the junction left unmatched. The CDR3 loop spans 14 amino acids. The variable domain in full, with the rest retrieved from reference TRBV13 and TRBJ1-2, is AAGVIQSPRHLIKEKRETATLKCYPIPRHDTVYWYQQGPGQDPQFLISFYEKMQSDKGSIPDRFSAQQFSDYHSELNMSSLELGDSALYFCASSWTGGNYGYTFGSGTRLTVV.

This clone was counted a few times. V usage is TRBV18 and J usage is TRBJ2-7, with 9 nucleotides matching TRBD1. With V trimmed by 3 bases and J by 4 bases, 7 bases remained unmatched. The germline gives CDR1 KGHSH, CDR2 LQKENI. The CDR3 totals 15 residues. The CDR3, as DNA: TGTGCCAGCTCACCTGGGACAGGGTGGGTATACGAGCAGTACTTC. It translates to CASSPGTGWVYEQYF.

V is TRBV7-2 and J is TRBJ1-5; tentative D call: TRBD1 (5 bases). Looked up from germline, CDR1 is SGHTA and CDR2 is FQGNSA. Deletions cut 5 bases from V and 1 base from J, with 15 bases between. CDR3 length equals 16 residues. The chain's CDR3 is CASSPPWRGSNQPQHF. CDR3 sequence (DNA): TGTGCCAGCAGCCCACCCTGGAGGGGCAGCAATCAGCCCCAGCATTTT.

The CDR3: CASTLGPGKPPEAFF. The CDR3 coding sequence is TGTGCCAGCACCCTAGGCCCGGGGAAGCCCCCTGAAGCTTTCTTT. The chain couples TRBV13 to TRBJ1-1, with no clear D. The CDR3 is made up of 15 amino acids. Trimming left V 7 bases short and J 6 bases short, with 21 bases between. In germline, CDR1 is PRHDT, CDR2 FYEKMQ (reference sequence).

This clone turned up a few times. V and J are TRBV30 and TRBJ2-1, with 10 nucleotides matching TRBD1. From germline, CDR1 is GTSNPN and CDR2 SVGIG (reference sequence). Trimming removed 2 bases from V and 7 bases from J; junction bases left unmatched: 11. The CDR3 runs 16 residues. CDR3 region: CAWSSIRDRGGNEQFF. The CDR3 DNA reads TGTGCCTGGAGTTCTATCCGGGACAGGGGAGGGAATGAGCAGTTCTTC.

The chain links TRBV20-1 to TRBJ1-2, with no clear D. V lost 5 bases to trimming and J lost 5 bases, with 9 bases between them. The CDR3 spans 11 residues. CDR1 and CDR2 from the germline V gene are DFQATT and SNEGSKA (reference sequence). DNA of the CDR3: TGCAGTGCTCTAAAATCGTATGGCTACACCTTC. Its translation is CSALKSYGYTF.

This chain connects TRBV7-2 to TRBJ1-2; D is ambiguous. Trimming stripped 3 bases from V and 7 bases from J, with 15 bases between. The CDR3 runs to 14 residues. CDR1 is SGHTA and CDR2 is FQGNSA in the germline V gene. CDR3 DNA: TGTGCCAGCAGCTTCGGCGGGTCGGACTCTGGCTACACCTTC. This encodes CASSFGGSDSGYTF.

The CDR3 region is CASRREGQVLNSNQPQHF. The CDR3 bases are TGTGCCAGTAGAAGGGAGGGACAGGTTTTAAATAGCAATCAGCCCCAGCATTTT. This chain links TRBV19 with TRBJ1-5, with 8 bases matching TRBD1. CDR1 LNHDA and CDR2 SQIVND come from the germline V gene (reference sequence). The CDR3 runs 18 residues. With 6 bases clipped from V and 0 bases from J, the junction kept 13 bases outside the gene matches.

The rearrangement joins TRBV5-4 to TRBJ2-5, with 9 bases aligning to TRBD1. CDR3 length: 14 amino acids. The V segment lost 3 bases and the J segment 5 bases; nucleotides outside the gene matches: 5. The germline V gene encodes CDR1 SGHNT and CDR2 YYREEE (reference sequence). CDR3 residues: CASSSDRGWETQYF. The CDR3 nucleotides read TGTGCCAGCAGCTCGGACAGGGGATGGGAGACCCAGTACTTC.

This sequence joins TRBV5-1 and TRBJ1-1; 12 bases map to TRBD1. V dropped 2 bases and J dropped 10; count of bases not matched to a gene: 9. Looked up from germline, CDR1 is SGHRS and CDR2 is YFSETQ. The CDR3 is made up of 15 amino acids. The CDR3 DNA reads TGCGCCAGCAGCTTAGCAGGGACAGGGGGCGGGGTAGCTTTCTTT. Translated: CASSLAGTGGGVAFF.

CDR3 DNA: TGTGCCAGCAGCTCACAGGGTTTGACAGGGCCCTCCAATCAGCCCCAGCATTTT. Translation gives CASSSQGLTGPSNQPQHF. The J gene is TRBJ1-5, the V gene TRBV28; the match to TRBD1 covers 7 bases. The V segment lost 6 bases and the J segment 3 bases; nucleotides outside the gene matches: 17. This CDR3 region has 18 residues. Germline CDR1 reads MDHEN; CDR2 reads SYDVKM.

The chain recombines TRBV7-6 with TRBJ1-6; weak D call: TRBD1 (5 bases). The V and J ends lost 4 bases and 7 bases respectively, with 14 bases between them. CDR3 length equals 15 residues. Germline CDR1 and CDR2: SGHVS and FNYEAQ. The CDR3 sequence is CASSWGTTSNSPLHF. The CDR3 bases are TGTGCCAGCAGCTGGGGCACGACTAGCAATTCACCCCTCCACTTT.

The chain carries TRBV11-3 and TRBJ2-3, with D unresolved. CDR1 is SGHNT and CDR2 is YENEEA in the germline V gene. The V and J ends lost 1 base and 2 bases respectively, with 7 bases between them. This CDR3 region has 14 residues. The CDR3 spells CASSLVADTDTQYF. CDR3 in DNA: TGTGCCAGCAGCTTAGTTGCGGACACAGATACGCAGTATTTT.